This TCR beta chain is from a study of blood T cell repertoires in COVID-19. About the research overall: Samples representing acute and convalescent COVID-19 were sourced from the United States, Italy and Spain. In each case, the material was cDNA or gDNA derived from T cells, B-cell-depleted T cells, or PBMCs.

Clones were sequenced by immunoSEQ multiplex PCR, and TCRdb holds only the in-frame ones, with some missing. Among approximately 170,000 clones listed, about 89% were seen once. CDR1 and CDR2 (germline): SNHLY, FYNNEI. Deletions cut 6 bases from V and 8 bases from J, with 7 bases between. The CDR3 spans 10 residues. The sequence was collected from a man aged 18 to 35 who had recovered from COVID-19. Source material: peripheral blood. The rearrangement joins TRBV2 to TRBJ1-2; no firm D call. The CDR3 loop is CASSVLGYTF. The DNA of the CDR3 is TGTGCCAGCAGCGTATTGGGCTACACCTTC.